This T cell receptor (beta chain) was obtained from a study of blood T cell repertoires in COVID-19. As for the study in general: COVID-19 samples from acute and convalescent phases originated in the United States, Italy and Spain. PBMCs, B-cell-depleted T cells, or T cells provided the cDNA or gDNA that made up the material.

This clone was counted only a few times. The authors' processing: Amplification of reference gene primers was used by the study to estimate nucleated cell counts. Sequenced by immunoSEQ multiplex PCR; TCRdb stores in-frame clones only, minus some. V and J calls and clone size are as listed in that table; D and trimming were resolved from the DNA. The sample includes 40,000 or so clones, 75% to 85% of them seen just once. There are 15 residues in the CDR3. Trimming removed 0 bases at V and 0 bases at J, with 6 bases between. Per the germline V gene, CDR1 is LGHDT and CDR2 is YNNKEL (reference sequence).

The clonotype originates from a man aged 65 to 85 with acute or convalescent COVID-19. The chain is built from TRBV3-1 (or the pseudogene TRBV3-2) and TRBJ1-3; D unclear. The source material was peripheral blood. The CDR3 nucleotides read TGTGCCAGCAGCCAAGACAGATTCTCTGGAAACACCATATATTTT. It encodes CASSQDRFSGNTIYF.